Following are 13 T cell receptor beta chains from one sample sequenced in a study of blood T cell repertoires in COVID-19. The data were produced by immunoSEQ multiplex PCR, yet TCRdb's version contains in-frame clones alone and is incomplete. The sample lists roughly 150,000 clones, around 82% occurring once. Sequences were obtained from peripheral blood. The receptors shown here come from a woman older than 75 with active or convalescent COVID-19.

CDR3 nucleotide sequence: TGTGCCAGCACGACGGGAGATACGCAGTATTTT. This sequence encodes CASTTGDTQYF. J is TRBJ2-3 and V is TRBV11-2; D ambiguous. V lost 7 bases and J lost 5, with 7 bases in between. Germline V gene data show CDR1 as SGHAT and CDR2 as FQNNGV. This CDR3 has 11 residues.

The genes are TRBV4-1 and TRBJ1-5, with D possibly being TRBD1 (6 bases). The V and J ends lost 4 bases and 0 bases respectively, with 28 bases between them. Germline V lookup: CDR1 MGHRA, CDR2 YSYEKL. CDR3 length: 21 amino acids. CDR3 in DNA: TGCGCCAGCAGCCCCTCTCGGGGGGTCGGGACAATGACAAATAGCAATCAGCCCCAGCATTTT. Translated, it gives CASSPSRGVGTMTNSNQPQHF.

The chain carries TRBV6-5 and TRBJ2-6, with D perhaps TRBD2 (5 bases). Germline CDR1 reads MNHEY; CDR2 reads SVGAGI. This CDR3 has 15 amino acids. V gave up 4 bases and J gave up 2 bases, with 9 bases separating them. The CDR3 sequence is CASSSEGAGANVLTF. The CDR3 DNA follows: TGTGCCAGCAGTTCCGAGGGCGCTGGGGCCAACGTCCTGACTTTC.

This clone appeared a single time. This sequence joins TRBV5-4 and TRBJ2-7; D may be TRBD2 (6 bases). V was pared by 3 bases and J by 3 bases, with 16 bases between. The CDR3 totals 15 residues. Per the germline V gene, CDR1 is SGHNT and CDR2 is YYREEE (reference sequence). The CDR3 region is CASSSAGTGFYEQYF. CDR3 bases: TGTGCCAGCAGCTCCGCCGGGACTGGATTCTACGAGCAGTACTTC.

J is TRBJ1-3 and V is TRBV5-1; a possible D gene is TRBD1 (5 bases). CDR1 is SGHRS and CDR2 is YFSETQ in the germline V gene. The CDR3 loop spans 16 amino acids. V lost 0 bases, J lost 3 bases, and 13 bases lay in between. The CDR3 protein is CASSLEGLRLGNTIYF. In nucleotides, the CDR3 is TGCGCCAGCAGCTTGGAGGGACTCCGGCTTGGAAACACCATATATTTT.

This clone was observed a single time. V is TRBV5-1 and J is TRBJ2-5, with TRBD1 identical over 8 bases. V gave up 4 bases and J gave up 1 base; unmatched junction bases: 6. The length of the CDR3 is 15 residues. CDR1 and CDR2 (germline): SGHRS, YFSETQ. CDR3 sequence: CASSRSGGPQETQYF. The CDR3 DNA follows: TGCGCCAGCAGCCGTTCAGGGGGCCCCCAAGAGACCCAGTACTTC.

This clone has only a few counts. The chain links TRBV7-2 to TRBJ1-3, with D unclear. Germline V lookup: CDR1 SGHTA, CDR2 FQGNSA. The CDR3 runs 14 residues. Between the trimmed V and J ends, which lost 5 bases and 4 bases, there was a span of 12 bases. The CDR3 is CASSLRSTGNTIYF. In DNA form, the CDR3 reads TGTGCCAGCAGCCTACGATCTACGGGAAACACCATATATTTT.

The chain employs TRBV5-1 and TRBJ1-3, with a possible D match to TRBD1 (5 bases). The CDR3 loop spans 16 amino acids. CDR1 SGHRS and CDR2 YFSETQ come from the germline V gene. V dropped 0 bases and J dropped 0 bases, with 10 bases sitting between them. CDR3 DNA sequence: TGCGCCAGCAGCTTGGCCGCAGGGAACTCTGGAAACACCATATATTTT. It is translated as CASSLAAGNSGNTIYF.

The chain carries TRBV9 and TRBJ2-7, with 10 positions matching TRBD1. CDR1 SGDLS and CDR2 YYNGEE come from the germline V gene. The CDR3 length is 15 residues. V trimming: 3 bases; J trimming: 2 bases; junction bases outside the gene matches: 5. The CDR3 sequence is CASSGAGTGAYEQYF. In DNA form, the CDR3 reads TGTGCCAGCAGCGGGGCCGGGACAGGGGCCTACGAGCAGTACTTC. The full variable domain, in which reference TRBV9 and TRBJ2-7 provide the parts outside the CDR3, is DSGVTQTPKHLITATGQRVTLRCSPRSGDLSVYWYQQSLDQGLQFLIQYYNGEERAKGNILERFSAQQFPDLHSELNLSSLELGDSALYFCASSGAGTGAYEQYFGPGTRLTVT.

V is TRBV28 and J is TRBJ1-2; the match to TRBD1 covers 8 bases. V shed 2 bases and J 8 bases; nucleotides not matched to a gene: 7. The CDR3 totals 14 residues. Per the germline V gene, CDR1 is MDHEN and CDR2 is SYDVKM. The CDR3 DNA sequence: TGTGCCAGCAGTTTAGGAGGACAGGGACGGGGCTACACCTTC. It codes for CASSLGGQGRGYTF.

The chain is built from TRBV5-1 and TRBJ1-5, with D unclear. Germline V gene lookup returns CDR1 SGHRS and CDR2 YFSETQ. V lost 4 bases, J lost 0 bases, and 8 bases lay in between. CDR3 length: 14 amino acids. CDR3 amino acids: CASSRDGSNQPQHF. The CDR3 coding sequence is TGCGCCAGCAGCCGGGATGGTAGCAATCAGCCCCAGCATTTT. Full variable domain (remainder filled in from reference TRBV5-1 and TRBJ1-5): KAGVTQTPRYLIKTRGQQVTLSCSPISGHRSVSWYQQTPGQGLQFLFEYFSETQRNKGNFPGRFSGRQFSNSRSEMNVSTLELGDSALYLCASSRDGSNQPQHFGDGTRLSIL.

The chain carries TRBV7-2 and TRBJ2-3; tentatively, D is TRBD2 (5 bases). Germline lookup yields CDR1 SGHTA and CDR2 FQGNSA. The CDR3 runs to 17 residues. V gave up 5 bases and J gave up 5 bases, with 23 bases separating them. The CDR3 bases are TGTGCCAGCAGCCCGATGTCTAGCAAACTGGAGAAAGATACGCAGTATTTT. Amino acids: CASSPMSSKLEKDTQYF.

There are a few counts of this clone. The genes are TRBV7-9 and TRBJ1-2; D gene ambiguous. V shed 2 bases and J shed 12 bases, with 10 bases lying between them. This CDR3 spans 11 amino acids. CDR1 and CDR2 (germline): SEHNR, FQNEAQ (reference sequence). DNA of the CDR3: TGTGCCAGCAGCTTATATGAGGGCCACACCTTC. As protein: CASSLYEGHTF. The full variable domain, with the rest looked up from reference TRBV7-9 and TRBJ1-2, is DTGVSQNPRHKITKRGQNVTFRCDPISEHNRLYWYRQTLGQGPEFLTYFQNEAQLEKSRLLSDRFSAERPKGSFSTLEIQRTEQGDSAMYLCASSLYEGHTFGSGTRLTVV.